This TCR beta chain is drawn from a study of human T cells and chemical hapten exposure (dated by TCRdb to the early 2020s). Broadly, across the study: For sensitization, 2% DPC in acetone was applied to a 2 cm by 2 cm area of upper inner arm skin. Weekly therapeutic DPC doses were additionally applied to the scalp of patients throughout the roughly 25-week study period. Patch testing on the upper back used Finn chambers containing 0.01% DPC, with scoring done after 6 days according to International Contact Dermatitis Research Group standards. Alopecia areata with under or over 50% scalp involvement, alopecia totalis and alopecia universalis were represented in the patient cohort, which was mostly female. The libraries were sequenced as a pool, and the TCR yield per sample differed mostly because of small variations in library volumes within the pool. The study tracked peripheral blood TCR repertoire changes in vivo during primary and secondary sensitization to the hapten diphenylcyclopropenone (DPC) in alopecia patients. Blood was sampled from patients pre-sensitization (week 0) and at 2, 6 and about 24 weeks after DPC sensitization. Blood for TCR sequencing was provided by twenty-nine alopecia patients at one to four time points (pre-sensitization, 2, 6 and 24 weeks). Results the study describes overall, beyond this receptor: DPC sensitization did not change how many TCRs were above 1 in 1000 frequency, and no evidence was found of alterations in global repertoire structure. Significantly more large CDR3 similarity clusters were formed by expanded TCRs than by pre-sensitization or healthy control sets, consistent with antigen-driven responses. Because all patients had alopecia, a presumed autoimmune disease, the immune response of the patients might differ from that of healthy individuals. Repeated subsampling changed both the strength of the expansion versus patch-test correlation and the threshold at which that correlation became significant. Patch test score correlated positively with the number of PT1 expanded TCRs, reaching significance at thresholds 8, 16 and 32 but not at 4.

Worth noting for this clonotype: There is no known antigen for this receptor. No base-level quality is on record; no much larger clone is a single base apart.

What this sample's time point label stands for: patch test 1, 2 weeks after DPC sensitization. According to the study, the label for this sample's treatment or condition signals: therapeutic diphenylcyclopropenone sensitization with weekly scalp DPC. At every patch-test visit, the blood draw took place before the patch test was put on. Patients were eligible if aged 18 to 70, diagnosed with alopecia and judged suitable for DPC therapy, and pregnant patients were excluded. Unfractionated whole blood was collected in Tempus Blood RNA tubes, and total RNA was extracted from that blood. The library was made by RACE. TCRdb records NextSeq 500 as the sequencer. During library preparation, unique molecular identifiers were attached to individual cDNA molecules so that TCRs could be counted in a quantitative, reproducible way. Both TCR alpha and TCR beta chains were sequenced from each blood RNA sample. Per the original workflow: The median number of TCRs per sample was 95,638, ranging from roughly 20,000 to 690,600. V, J and CDR3 annotation of the TCR reads was performed with the Decombinator software suite. For the PS versus PT1 abundance plots, all samples were subsampled to the same number of TCRs (28,000). TCRs were defined as expanded if absent before sensitization and observed at least eight times at the 2-week time point. TCRdb trimmed public reads at Q25 via fastp, called clones via MiXCR and kept in-frame beta chains. Rows merge per CDR3 protein into single entries with the most common DNA and genes. TCRdb's processing, not the study's, gives the V and J calls here. The sample table lists around 150,000 distinct CDR3 sequences, about 14% of them with a count of one. The ten largest clones capture 1.5% to 2% of the sample.

The germline V gene (reference sequence) yields LGHDT for CDR1 and YNNKEL for CDR2. V gives up 2 bases and J gives up 5 bases, and the segment between their germline ends measures 12 bases. Including cysteine and phenylalanine, the CDR3 has 14 amino acids. Solely the CDR3 DNA is kept, with 42 bases framed from the first base. The sequenced sample was whole blood, obtained in connection with sensitization to the hapten diphenylcyclopropenone (DPC). The chain joins TRBV3-1 to TRBJ2-5; confidence is insufficient to name the D gene. This sequence was found in a woman aged 25-40 years with alopecia areata. Some clones in this sample may be carry-over from other donors' samples. The DNA sequence reads TGTGCCAGCAGCCAAAGATCGATCGTGGAGACCCAGTACTTC. Its protein reads: CASSQRSIVETQYF.